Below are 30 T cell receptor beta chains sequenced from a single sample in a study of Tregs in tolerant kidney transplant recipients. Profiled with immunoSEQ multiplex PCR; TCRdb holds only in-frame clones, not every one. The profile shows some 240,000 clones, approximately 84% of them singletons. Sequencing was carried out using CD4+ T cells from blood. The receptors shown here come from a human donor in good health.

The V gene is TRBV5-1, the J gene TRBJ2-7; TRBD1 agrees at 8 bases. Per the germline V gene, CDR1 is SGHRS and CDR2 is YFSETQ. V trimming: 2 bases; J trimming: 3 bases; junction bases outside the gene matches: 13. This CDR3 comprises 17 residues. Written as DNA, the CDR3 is TGCGCCAGCAGCTTATCGTTAAACCGGGACAGGAGCTACGAGCAGTACTTC. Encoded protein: CASSLSLNRDRSYEQYF.

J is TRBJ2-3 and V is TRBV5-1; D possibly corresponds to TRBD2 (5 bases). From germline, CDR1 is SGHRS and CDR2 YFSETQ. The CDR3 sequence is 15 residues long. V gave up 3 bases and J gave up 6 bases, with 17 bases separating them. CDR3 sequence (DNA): TGCGCCAGCAGCTCAGGACCTGCCCCGGGGGATACGCAGTATTTT. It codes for CASSSGPAPGDTQYF.

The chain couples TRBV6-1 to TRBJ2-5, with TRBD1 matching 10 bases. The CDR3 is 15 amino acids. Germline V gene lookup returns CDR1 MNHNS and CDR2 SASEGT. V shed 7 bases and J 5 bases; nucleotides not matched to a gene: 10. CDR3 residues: CASKNRDRGVETQYF. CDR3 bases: TGTGCCAGCAAGAACCGGGACAGGGGTGTTGAGACCCAGTACTTC.

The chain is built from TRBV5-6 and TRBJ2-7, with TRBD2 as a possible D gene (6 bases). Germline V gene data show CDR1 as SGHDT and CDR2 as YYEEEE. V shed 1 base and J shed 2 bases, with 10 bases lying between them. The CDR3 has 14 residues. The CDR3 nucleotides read TGTGCCAGCAGCTTGCTTAGCGGAGCCTACGAGCAGTACTTC. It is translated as CASSLLSGAYEQYF.

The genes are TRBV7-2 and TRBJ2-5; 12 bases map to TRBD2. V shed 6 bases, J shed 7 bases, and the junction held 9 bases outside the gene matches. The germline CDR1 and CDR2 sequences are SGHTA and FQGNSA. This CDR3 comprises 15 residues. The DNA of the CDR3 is TGTGCCAGCAGAAAAACTAGCGGGGGGACCCGGACCCAGTACTTC. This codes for CASRKTSGGTRTQYF. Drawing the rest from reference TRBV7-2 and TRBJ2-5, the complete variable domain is GAGVSQSPSNKVTEKGKDVELRCDPISGHTALYWYRQSLGQGLEFLIYFQGNSAPDKSGLPSDRFSAERTGGSVSTLTIQRTQQEDSAVYLCASRKTSGGTRTQYFGPGTRLLVL.

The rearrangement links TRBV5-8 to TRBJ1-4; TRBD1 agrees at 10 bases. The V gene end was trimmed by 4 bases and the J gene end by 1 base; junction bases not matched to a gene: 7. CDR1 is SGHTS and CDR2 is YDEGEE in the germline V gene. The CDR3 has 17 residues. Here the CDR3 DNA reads TGTGCCAGCAGCGCCCGGGACAGGGGTCGAACTAATGAAAAACTGTTTTTT. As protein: CASSARDRGRTNEKLFF.

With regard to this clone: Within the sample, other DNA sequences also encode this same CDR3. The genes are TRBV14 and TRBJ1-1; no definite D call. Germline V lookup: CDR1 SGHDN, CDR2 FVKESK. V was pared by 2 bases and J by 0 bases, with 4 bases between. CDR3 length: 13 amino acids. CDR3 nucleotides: TGTGCCAGCAGCCAATCACTGAACACTGAAGCTTTCTTT. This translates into CASSQSLNTEAFF.

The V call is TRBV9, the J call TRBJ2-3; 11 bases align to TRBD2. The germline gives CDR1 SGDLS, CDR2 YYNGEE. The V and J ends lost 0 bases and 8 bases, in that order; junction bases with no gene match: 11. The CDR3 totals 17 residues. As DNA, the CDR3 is TGTGCCAGCAGCGTAGAGGCTAGCGGGGGGCCGAGGGGTACGCAGTATTTT. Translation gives CASSVEASGGPRGTQYF. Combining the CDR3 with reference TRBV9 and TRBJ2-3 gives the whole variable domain DSGVTQTPKHLITATGQRVTLRCSPRSGDLSVYWYQQSLDQGLQFLIQYYNGEERAKGNILERFSAQQFPDLHSELNLSSLELGDSALYFCASSVEASGGPRGTQYFGPGTRLTVL.

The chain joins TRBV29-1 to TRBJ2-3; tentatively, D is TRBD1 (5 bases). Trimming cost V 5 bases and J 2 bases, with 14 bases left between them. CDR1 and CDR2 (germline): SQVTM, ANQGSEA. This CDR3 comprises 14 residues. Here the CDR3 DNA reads TGCAGCGTTTCGGTGGGGCAGAACACAGATACGCAGTATTTT. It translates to CSVSVGQNTDTQYF.

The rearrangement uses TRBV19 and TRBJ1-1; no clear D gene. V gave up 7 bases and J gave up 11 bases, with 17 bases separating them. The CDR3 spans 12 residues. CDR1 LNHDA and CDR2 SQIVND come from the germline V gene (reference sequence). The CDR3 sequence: CASNSVSRPAFF. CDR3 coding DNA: TGTGCCAGTAACAGTGTGTCGCGTCCGGCTTTCTTT.

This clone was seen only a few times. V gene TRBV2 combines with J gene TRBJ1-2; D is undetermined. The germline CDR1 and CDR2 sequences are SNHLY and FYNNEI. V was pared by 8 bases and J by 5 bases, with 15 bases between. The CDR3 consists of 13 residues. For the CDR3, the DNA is TGTGCCAGCGGCGCGATCGTATCGTATGGCTACACCTTC. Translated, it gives CASGAIVSYGYTF.

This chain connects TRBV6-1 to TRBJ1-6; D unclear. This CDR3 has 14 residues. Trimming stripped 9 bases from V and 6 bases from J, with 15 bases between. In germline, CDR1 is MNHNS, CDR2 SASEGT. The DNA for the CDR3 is TGTGCCAGTAGGTTGGGGTATACTAATTCACCCCTCCACTTT. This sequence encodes CASRLGYTNSPLHF.

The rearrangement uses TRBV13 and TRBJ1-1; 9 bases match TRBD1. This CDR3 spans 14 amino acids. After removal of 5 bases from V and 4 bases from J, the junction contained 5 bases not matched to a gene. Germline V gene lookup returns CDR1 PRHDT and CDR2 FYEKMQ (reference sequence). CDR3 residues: CASSTGQGITEAFF. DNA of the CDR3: TGTGCCAGCAGCACGGGACAGGGAATCACTGAAGCTTTCTTT.

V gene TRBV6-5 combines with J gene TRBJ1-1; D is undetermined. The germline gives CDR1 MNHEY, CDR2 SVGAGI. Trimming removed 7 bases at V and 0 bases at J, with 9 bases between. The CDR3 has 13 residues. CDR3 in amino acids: CASNMGMNTEAFF. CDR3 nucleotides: TGTGCCAGCAATATGGGGATGAACACTGAAGCTTTCTTT.

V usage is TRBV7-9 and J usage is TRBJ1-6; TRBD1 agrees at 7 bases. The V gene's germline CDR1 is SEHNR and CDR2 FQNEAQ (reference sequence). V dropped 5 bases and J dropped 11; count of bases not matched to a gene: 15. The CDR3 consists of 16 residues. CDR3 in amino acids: CASSPGSGQLFPPLHF. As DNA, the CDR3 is TGTGCCAGCAGCCCAGGGTCGGGACAGTTGTTTCCACCCCTCCACTTT.

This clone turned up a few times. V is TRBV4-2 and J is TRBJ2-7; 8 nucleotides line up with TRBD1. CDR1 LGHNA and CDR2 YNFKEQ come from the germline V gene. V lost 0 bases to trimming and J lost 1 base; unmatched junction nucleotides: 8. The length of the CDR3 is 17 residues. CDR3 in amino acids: CASSQDPTGTGSYEQYF. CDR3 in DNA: TGTGCCAGCAGCCAAGACCCTACCGGGACAGGATCCTACGAGCAGTACTTC.

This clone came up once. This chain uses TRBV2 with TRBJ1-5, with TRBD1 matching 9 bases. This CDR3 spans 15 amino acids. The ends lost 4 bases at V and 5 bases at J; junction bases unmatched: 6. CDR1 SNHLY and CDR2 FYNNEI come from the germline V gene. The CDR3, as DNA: TGTGCCAGCAGTGCGGGACAGGGTAGAGATCAGCCCCAGCATTTT. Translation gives CASSAGQGRDQPQHF.

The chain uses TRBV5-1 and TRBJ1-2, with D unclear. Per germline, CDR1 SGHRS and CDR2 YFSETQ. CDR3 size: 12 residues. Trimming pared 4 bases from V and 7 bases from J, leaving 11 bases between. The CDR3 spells CASSLDTFGYTF. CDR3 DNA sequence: TGCGCCAGCAGCCTAGACACCTTTGGCTACACCTTC.

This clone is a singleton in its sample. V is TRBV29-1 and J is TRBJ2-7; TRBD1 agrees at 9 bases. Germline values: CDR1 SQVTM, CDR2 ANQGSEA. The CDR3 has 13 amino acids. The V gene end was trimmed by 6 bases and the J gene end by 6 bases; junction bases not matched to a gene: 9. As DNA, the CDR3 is TGCAGCGTAGGGACAGGGTATGAGTTCGAGCAGTACTTC. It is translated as CSVGTGYEFEQYF.

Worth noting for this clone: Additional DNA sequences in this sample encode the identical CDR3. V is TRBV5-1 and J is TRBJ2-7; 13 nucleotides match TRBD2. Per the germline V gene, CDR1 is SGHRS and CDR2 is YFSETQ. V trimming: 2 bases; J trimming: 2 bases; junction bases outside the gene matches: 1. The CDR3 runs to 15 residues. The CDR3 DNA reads TGCGCCAGCAGCTTAGGACTAGCGGGGGCCTACGAGCAGTACTTC. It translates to CASSLGLAGAYEQYF.

In DNA form, the CDR3 reads TGTGCCATCAGTGTTGGGGCGTCAGATGGCTACACCTTC. This encodes CAISVGASDGYTF. The V gene is TRBV10-3, the J gene TRBJ1-2; D is possibly TRBD1 (5 bases). The CDR3 spans 13 residues. Trimming removed 4 bases at V and 6 bases at J, with 12 bases between. CDR1 is ENHRY, CDR2 SYGVKD, per germline.

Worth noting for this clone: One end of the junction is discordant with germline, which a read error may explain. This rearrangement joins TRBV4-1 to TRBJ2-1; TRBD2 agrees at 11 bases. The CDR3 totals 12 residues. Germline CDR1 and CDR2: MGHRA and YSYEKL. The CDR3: CASSQVAGGPLF. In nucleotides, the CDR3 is TGCGCCAGCAGCCAAGTAGCGGGGGGGCCGCTCTTC.

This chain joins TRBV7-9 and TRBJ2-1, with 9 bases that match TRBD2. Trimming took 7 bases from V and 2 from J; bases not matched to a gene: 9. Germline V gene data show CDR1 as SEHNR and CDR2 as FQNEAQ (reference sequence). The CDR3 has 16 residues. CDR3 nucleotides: TGTGCCAGCAACCCGAAGCGGGGGGCCCCCTACAATGAGCAGTTCTTC. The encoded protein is CASNPKRGAPYNEQFF.

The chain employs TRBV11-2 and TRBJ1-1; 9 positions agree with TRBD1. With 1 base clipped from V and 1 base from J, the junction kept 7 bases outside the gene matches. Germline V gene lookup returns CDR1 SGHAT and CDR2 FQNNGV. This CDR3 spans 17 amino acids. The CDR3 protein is CASSLGPGQGANTEAFF. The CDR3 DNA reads TGTGCCAGCAGCTTAGGTCCGGGACAGGGAGCGAACACTGAAGCTTTCTTT.

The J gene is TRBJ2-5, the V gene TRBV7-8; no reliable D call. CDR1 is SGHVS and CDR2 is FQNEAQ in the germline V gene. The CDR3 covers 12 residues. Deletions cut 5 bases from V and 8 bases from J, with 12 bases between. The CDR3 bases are TGTGCCAGCAGCCCCCATGCGGAAACCCAGTACTTC. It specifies CASSPHAETQYF.

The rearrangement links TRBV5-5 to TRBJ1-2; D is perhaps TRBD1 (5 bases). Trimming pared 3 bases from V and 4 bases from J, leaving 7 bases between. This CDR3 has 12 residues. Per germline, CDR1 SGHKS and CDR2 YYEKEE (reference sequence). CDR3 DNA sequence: TGTGCCAGCAGCTGGAGGGGCTATGGCTACACCTTC. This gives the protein CASSWRGYGYTF.

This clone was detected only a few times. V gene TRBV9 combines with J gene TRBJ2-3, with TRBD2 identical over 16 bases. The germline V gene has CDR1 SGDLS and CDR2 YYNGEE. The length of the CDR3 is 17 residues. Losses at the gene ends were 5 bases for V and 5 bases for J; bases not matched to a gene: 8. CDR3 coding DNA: TGTGCCAGCAGGCCGGGACTAGCGGGGGGGCCAGGAGATACGCAGTATTTT. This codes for CASRPGLAGGPGDTQYF.

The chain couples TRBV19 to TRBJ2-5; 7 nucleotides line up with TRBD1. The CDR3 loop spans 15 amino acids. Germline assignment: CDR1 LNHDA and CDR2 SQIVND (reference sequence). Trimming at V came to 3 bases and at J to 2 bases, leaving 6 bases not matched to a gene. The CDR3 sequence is CASSMRTGLQETQYF. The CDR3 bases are TGTGCCAGTAGTATGCGGACAGGTCTTCAAGAGACCCAGTACTTC.

CDR3 sequence: CASSERGGYGYTF. In nucleotides, the CDR3 is TGCGCCAGCAGTGAGCGGGGGGGCTATGGCTACACCTTC. V and J are TRBV10-1 and TRBJ1-2, with D perhaps TRBD1 (5 bases). The CDR3 runs 13 residues. Germline assignment: CDR1 WNHNN and CDR2 SYGVQD (reference sequence). Trimming left V 2 bases short and J 4 bases short, with 8 bases between.

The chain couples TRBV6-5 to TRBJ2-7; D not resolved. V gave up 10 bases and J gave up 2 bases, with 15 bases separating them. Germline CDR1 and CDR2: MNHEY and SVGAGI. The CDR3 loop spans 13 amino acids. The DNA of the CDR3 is TGTGCCACCACCGCGGCTGGGGCCTACGAGCAGTACTTC. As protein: CATTAAGAYEQYF.